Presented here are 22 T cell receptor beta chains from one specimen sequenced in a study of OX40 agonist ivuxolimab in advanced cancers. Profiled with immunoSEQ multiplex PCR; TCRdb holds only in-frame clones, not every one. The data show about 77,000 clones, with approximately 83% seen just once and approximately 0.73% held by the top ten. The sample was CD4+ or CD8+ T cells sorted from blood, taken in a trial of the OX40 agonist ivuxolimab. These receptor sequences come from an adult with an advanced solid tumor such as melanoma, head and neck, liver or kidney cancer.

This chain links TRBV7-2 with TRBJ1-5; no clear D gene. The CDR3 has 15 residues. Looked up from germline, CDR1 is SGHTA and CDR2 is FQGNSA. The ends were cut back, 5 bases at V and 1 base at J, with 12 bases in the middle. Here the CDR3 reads CASSGWVDSNQPQHF. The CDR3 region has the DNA TGTGCCAGCAGCGGCTGGGTGGACAGCAATCAGCCCCAGCATTTT. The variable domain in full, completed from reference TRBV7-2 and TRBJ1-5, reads GAGVSQSPSNKVTEKGKDVELRCDPISGHTALYWYRQSLGQGLEFLIYFQGNSAPDKSGLPSDRFSAERTGGSVSTLTIQRTQQEDSAVYLCASSGWVDSNQPQHFGDGTRLSIL.

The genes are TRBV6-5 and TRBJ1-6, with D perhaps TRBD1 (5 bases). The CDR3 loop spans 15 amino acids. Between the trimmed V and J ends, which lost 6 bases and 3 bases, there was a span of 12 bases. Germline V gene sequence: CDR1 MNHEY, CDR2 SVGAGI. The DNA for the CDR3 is TGTGCCAGCAGCACCGACAGAAACTATAATTCACCCCTCCACTTT. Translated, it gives CASSTDRNYNSPLHF.

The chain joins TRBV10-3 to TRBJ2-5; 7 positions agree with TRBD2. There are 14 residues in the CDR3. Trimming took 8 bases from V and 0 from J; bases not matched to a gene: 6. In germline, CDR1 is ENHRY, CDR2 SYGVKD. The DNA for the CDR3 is TGTGCCATCTCCAAAGCGGGAAACCAAGAGACCCAGTACTTC. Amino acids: CAISKAGNQETQYF.

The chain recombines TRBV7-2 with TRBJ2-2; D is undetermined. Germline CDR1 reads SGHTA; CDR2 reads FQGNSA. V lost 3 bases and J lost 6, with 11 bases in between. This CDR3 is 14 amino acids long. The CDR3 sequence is CASSFLEVAGELFF. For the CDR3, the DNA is TGTGCCAGCAGCTTTTTAGAGGTCGCCGGGGAGCTGTTTTTT.

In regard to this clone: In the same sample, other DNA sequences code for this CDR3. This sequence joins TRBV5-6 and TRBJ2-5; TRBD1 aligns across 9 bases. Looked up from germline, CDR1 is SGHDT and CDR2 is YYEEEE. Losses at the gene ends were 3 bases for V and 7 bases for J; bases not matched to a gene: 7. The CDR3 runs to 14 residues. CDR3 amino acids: CASSWTTGGGTQYF. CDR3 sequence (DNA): TGTGCCAGCAGCTGGACGACAGGGGGTGGGACCCAGTACTTC.

The CDR3 region has the DNA TGTGCCACCAGCAGAGGCCGGCAAGAGACCCAGTACTTC. Translating it yields CATSRGRQETQYF. The chain uses TRBV15 and TRBJ2-5; D not certain. CDR3 length: 13 residues. The V gene's germline CDR1 is LNHNV and CDR2 YYDKDF (reference sequence). The V end was cut by 1 base, the J end by 2 bases, with 5 bases between. The whole variable domain, remainder taken from reference TRBV15 and TRBJ2-5, is DAMVIQNPRYQVTQFGKPVTLSCSQTLNHNVMYWYQQKSSQAPKLLFHYYDKDFNNEADTPDNFQSRRPNTSFCFLDIRSPGLGDTAMYLCATSRGRQETQYFGPGTRLLVL.

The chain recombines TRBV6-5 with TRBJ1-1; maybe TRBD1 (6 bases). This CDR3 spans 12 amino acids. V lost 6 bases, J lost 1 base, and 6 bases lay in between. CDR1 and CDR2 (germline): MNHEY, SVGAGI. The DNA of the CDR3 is TGTGCCAGCAGACAGGGGAACACTGAAGCTTTCTTT. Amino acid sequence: CASRQGNTEAFF.

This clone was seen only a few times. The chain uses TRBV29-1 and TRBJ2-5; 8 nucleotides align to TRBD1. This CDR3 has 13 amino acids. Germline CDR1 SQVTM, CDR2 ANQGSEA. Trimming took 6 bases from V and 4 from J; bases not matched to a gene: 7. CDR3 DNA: TGCAGCGTCGTACAGGGGGGACTAGAGACCCAGTACTTC. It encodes CSVVQGGLETQYF.

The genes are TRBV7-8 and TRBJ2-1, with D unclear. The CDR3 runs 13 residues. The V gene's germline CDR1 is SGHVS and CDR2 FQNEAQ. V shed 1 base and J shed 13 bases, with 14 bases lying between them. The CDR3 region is CASSLGRANGQFF. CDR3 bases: TGTGCCAGCAGCTTAGGACGGGCCAATGGACAGTTCTTC.

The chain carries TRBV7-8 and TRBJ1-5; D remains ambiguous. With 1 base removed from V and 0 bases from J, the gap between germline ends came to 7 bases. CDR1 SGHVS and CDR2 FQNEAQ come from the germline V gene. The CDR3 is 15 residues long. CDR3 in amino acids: CASSLGDNSNQPQHF. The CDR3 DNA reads TGTGCCAGCAGCTTAGGGGATAATAGCAATCAGCCCCAGCATTTT.

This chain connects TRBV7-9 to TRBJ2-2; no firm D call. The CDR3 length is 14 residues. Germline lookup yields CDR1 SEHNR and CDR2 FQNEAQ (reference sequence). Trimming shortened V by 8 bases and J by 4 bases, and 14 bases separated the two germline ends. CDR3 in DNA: TGTGCCAGCCGGACCCTAGAACCCACCGGGGAGCTGTTTTTT. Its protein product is CASRTLEPTGELFF.

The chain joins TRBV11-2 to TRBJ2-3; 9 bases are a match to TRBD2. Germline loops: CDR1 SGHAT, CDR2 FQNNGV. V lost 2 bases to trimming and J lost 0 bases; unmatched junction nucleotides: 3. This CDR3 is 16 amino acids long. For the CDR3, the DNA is TGTGCCAGCAGCTTAAGCCTAGCGGGGAGCACAGATACGCAGTATTTT. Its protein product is CASSLSLAGSTDTQYF. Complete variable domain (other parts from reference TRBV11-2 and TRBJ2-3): EAGVAQSPRYKIIEKRQSVAFWCNPISGHATLYWYQQILGQGPKLLIQFQNNGVVDDSQLPKDRFSAERLKGVDSTLKIQPAKLEDSAVYLCASSLSLAGSTDTQYFGPGTRLTVL.

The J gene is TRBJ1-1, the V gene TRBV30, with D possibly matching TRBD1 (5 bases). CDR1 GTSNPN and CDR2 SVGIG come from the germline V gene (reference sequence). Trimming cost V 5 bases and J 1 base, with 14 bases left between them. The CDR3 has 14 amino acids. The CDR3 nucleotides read TGTGCCTGGGACCGGGGCAGGCAGAACACTGAAGCTTTCTTT. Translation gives CAWDRGRQNTEAFF.

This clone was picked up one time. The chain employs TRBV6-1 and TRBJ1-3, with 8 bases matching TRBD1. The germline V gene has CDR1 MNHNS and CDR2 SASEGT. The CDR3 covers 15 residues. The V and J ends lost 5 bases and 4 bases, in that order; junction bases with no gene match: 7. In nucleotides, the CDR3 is TGTGCCAGCAGTTCCAGGACAGGGCAAGGAAACACCATATATTTT. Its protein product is CASSSRTGQGNTIYF.

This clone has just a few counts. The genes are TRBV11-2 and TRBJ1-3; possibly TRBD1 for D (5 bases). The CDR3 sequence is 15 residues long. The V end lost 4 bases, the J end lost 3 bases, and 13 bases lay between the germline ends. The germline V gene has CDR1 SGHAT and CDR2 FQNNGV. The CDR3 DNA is TGTGCCAGCAGCTCTCTCGGGACGTTTGGAAACACCATATATTTT. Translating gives CASSSLGTFGNTIYF. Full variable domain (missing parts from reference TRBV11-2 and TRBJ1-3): EAGVAQSPRYKIIEKRQSVAFWCNPISGHATLYWYQQILGQGPKLLIQFQNNGVVDDSQLPKDRFSAERLKGVDSTLKIQPAKLEDSAVYLCASSSLGTFGNTIYFGEGSWLTVV.

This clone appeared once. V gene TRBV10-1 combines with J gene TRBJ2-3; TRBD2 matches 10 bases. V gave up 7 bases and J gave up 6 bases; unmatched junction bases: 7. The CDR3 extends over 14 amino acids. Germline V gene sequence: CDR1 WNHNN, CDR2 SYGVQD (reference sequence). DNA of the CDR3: TGCGCCAGCAAGCGGGGGGGATTAGGGGATACGCAGTATTTT. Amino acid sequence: CASKRGGLGDTQYF.

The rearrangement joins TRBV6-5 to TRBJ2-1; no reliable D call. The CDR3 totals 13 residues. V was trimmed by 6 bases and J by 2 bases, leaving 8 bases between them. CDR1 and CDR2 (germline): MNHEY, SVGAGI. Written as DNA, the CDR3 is TGTGCCAGCAGCCCAGCGCCCTACAATGAGCAGTTCTTC. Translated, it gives CASSPAPYNEQFF.

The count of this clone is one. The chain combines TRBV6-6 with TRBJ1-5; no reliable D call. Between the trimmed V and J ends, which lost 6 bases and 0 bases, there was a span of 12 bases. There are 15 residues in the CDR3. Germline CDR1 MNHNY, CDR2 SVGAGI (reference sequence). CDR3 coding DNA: TGTGCCAGCAGAAGCCTGGACGTTAGCAATCAGCCCCAGCATTTT. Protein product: CASRSLDVSNQPQHF.

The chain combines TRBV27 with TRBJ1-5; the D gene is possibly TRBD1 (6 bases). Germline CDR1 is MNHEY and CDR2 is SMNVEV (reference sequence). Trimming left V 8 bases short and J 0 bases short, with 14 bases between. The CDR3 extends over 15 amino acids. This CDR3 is CASGKGGYSNQPQHF. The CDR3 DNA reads TGTGCCAGCGGAAAGGGGGGGTATAGCAATCAGCCCCAGCATTTT.

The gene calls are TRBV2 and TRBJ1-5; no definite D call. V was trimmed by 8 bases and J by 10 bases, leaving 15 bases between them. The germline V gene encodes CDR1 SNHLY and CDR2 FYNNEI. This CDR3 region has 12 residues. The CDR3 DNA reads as TGTGCCAGCGCTGAGGGAATGGGTCCCCAGCATTTT. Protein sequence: CASAEGMGPQHF.

In nucleotides, the CDR3 is TGTGCCAGCAGCCCAGGCCAGGGGAAGACCCAGTACTTC. Translated: CASSPGQGKTQYF. The rearrangement uses TRBV7-2 and TRBJ2-5, with a tentative D call TRBD1 (6 bases). The ends were cut back, 5 bases at V and 6 bases at J, with 13 bases in the middle. CDR3 length equals 13 residues. Germline CDR1 is SGHTA and CDR2 is FQGNSA. The full variable domain, rest sourced from reference TRBV7-2 and TRBJ2-5, is GAGVSQSPSNKVTEKGKDVELRCDPISGHTALYWYRQSLGQGLEFLIYFQGNSAPDKSGLPSDRFSAERTGGSVSTLTIQRTQQEDSAVYLCASSPGQGKTQYFGPGTRLLVL.

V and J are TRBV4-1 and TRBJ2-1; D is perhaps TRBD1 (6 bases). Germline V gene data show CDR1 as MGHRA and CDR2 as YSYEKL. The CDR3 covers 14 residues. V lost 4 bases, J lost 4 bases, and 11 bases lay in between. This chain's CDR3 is CASSPGTQYNEQFF. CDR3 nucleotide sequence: TGCGCCAGCAGCCCCGGGACACAGTACAATGAGCAGTTCTTC.